The sequence of this TCR beta chain was determined in a study of cytomegalovirus exposure and HLA in healthy donors. The CDR3 runs to 14 residues. Trimming pared 2 bases from V and 5 bases from J, leaving 13 bases between. In germline, CDR1 is SGHRS, CDR2 YFSETQ. The PCR was carried out with 60 Vbeta primers and 13 Jbeta primers. Libraries were prepared by immunoSEQ multiplex PCR; TCRdb keeps only in-frame clonotypes and omits some of them. This table has some 190,000 clones, around 87% appearing once. This sequence originates from a woman between 18 and 30 years old in good health and CMV-seronegative. Sequencing was carried out using PBMCs. V usage is TRBV5-1 and J usage is TRBJ1-1; D not certain. CDR3 bases: TGCGCCAGCAGCTTTGGGCCGGCGGGTACTGAAGCTTTCTTT. Encoded protein: CASSFGPAGTEAFF.